Presented here are 21 T cell receptor beta chains from one specimen sequenced in a study of blood T cell repertoires in COVID-19. Clones were read by immunoSEQ multiplex PCR, and TCRdb kept only the in-frame ones, dropping some. Altogether about 150,000 clones are present, roughly 85% being singletons, with the ten largest covering 19%. Sequencing used PBMCs or T cells enriched from blood (not recorded which). All receptors come from a woman in her seventies in a cohort exposed to, infected with or recovered from COVID-19 (not recorded which).

Only a few counts were recorded for this clone. The J gene is TRBJ2-2, the V gene TRBV29-1; TRBD2 agrees at 12 bases. This CDR3 is 16 amino acids long. Germline V gene sequence: CDR1 SQVTM, CDR2 ANQGSEA. Trimming removed 7 bases from V and 2 bases from J; junction bases left unmatched: 8. The CDR3 sequence: CSATSGRSSNTGELFF. The CDR3 DNA follows: TGCAGCGCTACTAGCGGGAGGAGTTCCAACACCGGGGAGCTGTTTTTT.

In this sample, this clone turned up once. The chain recombines TRBV11-2 with TRBJ2-7; maybe TRBD1 (6 bases). Germline assignment: CDR1 SGHAT and CDR2 FQNNGV. Trimming left V 4 bases short and J 4 bases short, with 17 bases between. The CDR3 covers 15 residues. CDR3 nucleotides: TGTGCCAGCAGCTCCTTAAGGGACAAGCGATACGAGCAGTACTTC. Translating gives CASSSLRDKRYEQYF.

V is TRBV6-5 and J is TRBJ1-2; D is unresolved. From germline, CDR1 is MNHEY and CDR2 SVGAGI. V lost 2 bases to trimming and J lost 4 bases, with 14 bases between them. CDR3 length equals 15 residues. The CDR3 is CASSYDPGSSYGYTF. The CDR3 coding sequence is TGTGCCAGCAGTTACGATCCGGGGTCAAGCTATGGCTACACCTTC.

The gene calls are TRBV2 and TRBJ2-2; a weak D match, TRBD2 (5 bases). Germline V CDR1 and CDR2: SNHLY, FYNNEI. The V end was cut by 3 bases, the J end by 2 bases, with 13 bases between. The CDR3 runs 16 residues. CDR3 protein: CASSEIRPGNTGELFF. The CDR3 DNA sequence: TGTGCCAGCAGTGAGATCAGGCCGGGAAACACCGGGGAGCTGTTTTTT.

The chain carries TRBV5-4 and TRBJ1-1; D is uncertain. CDR1 is SGHNT, CDR2 YYREEE, per germline (reference sequence). Trimming took 0 bases from V and 4 from J, leaving 10 bases between them. The CDR3 spans 14 residues. Here the CDR3 reads CASSLVTAVTEAFF. As DNA, the CDR3 is TGTGCCAGCAGCTTGGTTACAGCCGTCACTGAAGCTTTCTTT.

The rearrangement joins TRBV28 to TRBJ1-5, with D possibly matching TRBD1 (5 bases). From germline, CDR1 is MDHEN and CDR2 SYDVKM. V dropped 4 bases and J dropped 5 bases, with 18 bases sitting between them. This CDR3 is 16 amino acids long. CDR3 nucleotides: TGTGCCAGCAGTTCGCCCGGGAGGGGTGGGGATCAGCCCCAGCATTTT. It translates to CASSSPGRGGDQPQHF.

This clone has only one observation. The chain couples TRBV7-9 to TRBJ2-1; TRBD2 matches 8 bases. Trimming took 1 base from V and 4 from J; bases not matched to a gene: 6. The CDR3 runs 16 residues. The germline CDR1 and CDR2 sequences are SEHNR and FQNEAQ (reference sequence). This CDR3 reads CASSLVYGGGYNEQFF. CDR3 coding DNA: TGTGCCAGCAGCTTAGTATACGGCGGGGGGTACAATGAGCAGTTCTTC.

This chain connects TRBV18 to TRBJ2-5; the D gene is possibly TRBD1 (5 bases). Germline V gene lookup returns CDR1 KGHSH and CDR2 LQKENI. The CDR3 runs 13 residues. Trimming left V 5 bases short and J 5 bases short, with 12 bases between. The CDR3 DNA reads TGTGCCAGCTCAGCCACAGGTTACGAGACCCAGTACTTC. Translating gives CASSATGYETQYF. Filled out from reference TRBV18 and TRBJ2-5, the complete variable domain reads NAGVMQNPRHLVRRRGQEARLRCSPMKGHSHVYWYRQLPEEGLKFMVYLQKENIIDESGMPKERFSAEFPKEGPSILRIQQVVRGDSAAYFCASSATGYETQYFGPGTRLLVL.

The CDR3 DNA sequence: TGTGCCAGCAGCTTTCGGGCAGGGCCAGGGGAGACCCAGTACTTC. Amino acid sequence: CASSFRAGPGETQYF. V and J are TRBV5-6 and TRBJ2-5; possible D gene TRBD1, 5 bases. Germline CDR1 is SGHDT and CDR2 is YYEEEE. V dropped 2 bases and J dropped 5 bases, with 16 bases sitting between them. The CDR3 is 15 residues long.

This clone was seen more than once but under ten times. The chain combines TRBV3-1 (or the pseudogene TRBV3-2) with TRBJ1-1; TRBD1 might be the D (6 bases). The length of the CDR3 is 14 residues. Germline values: CDR1 LGHDT, CDR2 YNNKEL (reference sequence). Trimming shortened V by 8 bases and J by 1 base, and 14 bases separated the two germline ends. CDR3 DNA: TGTGCCAGCCGGTGGACAGAGCAGAACACTGAAGCTTTCTTT. Residues: CASRWTEQNTEAFF.

The CDR3: CASSLYPGTASTDTQYF. For the CDR3, the DNA is TGTGCCAGCAGCTTGTATCCTGGGACAGCTAGCACAGATACGCAGTATTTT. The gene calls are TRBV5-6 and TRBJ2-3; 7 bases agree with TRBD1. J lost 0 bases, V lost 1 base, and 8 bases had no gene match. The CDR3 runs 17 residues. Per the germline V gene, CDR1 is SGHDT and CDR2 is YYEEEE.

This clone appeared many times. The chain has TRBV28 and TRBJ2-7; 10 positions match TRBD2. The CDR3 has 16 amino acids. Germline V gives CDR1 MDHEN, CDR2 SYDVKM. V was pared by 6 bases and J by 7 bases, with 15 bases of the junction left unmatched. CDR3: CASRPFSGRASREQYF. The CDR3 nucleotides read TGTGCCAGCAGACCCTTCAGCGGGAGGGCCTCGAGGGAGCAGTACTTC.

The chain couples TRBV12-5 to TRBJ2-2, with 9 positions matching TRBD1. With 5 bases clipped from V and 1 base from J, the junction kept 2 bases outside the gene matches. Germline CDR1 LGHNT, CDR2 FRNRAP. The CDR3 contains 15 residues. The CDR3 region has the DNA TGTGCTAGTGGTCTGGGACAGGGGAACACCGGGGAGCTGTTTTTT. This sequence encodes CASGLGQGNTGELFF. Looking up the rest from reference TRBV12-5 and TRBJ2-2 gives the full variable domain: DARVTQTPRHKVTEMGQEVTMRCQPILGHNTVFWYRQTMMQGLELLAYFRNRAPLDDSGMPKDRFSAEMPDATLATLKIQPSEPRDSAVYFCASGLGQGNTGELFFGEGSRLTVL.

V and J are TRBV19 and TRBJ2-2; 9 nucleotides align to TRBD2. In germline, CDR1 is LNHDA, CDR2 SQIVND (reference sequence). J lost 7 bases, V lost 4 bases, and 10 bases had no gene match. There are 16 residues in the CDR3. The CDR3 region has the DNA TGTGCCAGTAGTACCGATAGCGGGAGCTATGGCGGGGAGCTGTTTTTT. It specifies CASSTDSGSYGGELFF.

The V and J genes are TRBV28 and TRBJ2-7, with D maybe TRBD1 (5 bases). V gave up 7 bases and J gave up 2 bases, with 12 bases separating them. CDR3 length equals 13 residues. CDR1 is MDHEN, CDR2 SYDVKM, per germline. CDR3 DNA: TGTGCCAGCACTCGTCCAGGGCCCTACGAGCAGTACTTC. Residues: CASTRPGPYEQYF. Supplemented by reference TRBV28 and TRBJ2-7, the full variable domain reads DVKVTQSSRYLVKRTGEKVFLECVQDMDHENMFWYRQDPGLGLRLIYFSYDVKMKEKGDIPEGYSVSREKKERFSLILESASTNQTSMYLCASTRPGPYEQYFGPGTRLTVT.

CDR3 sequence: CASSLGLAGTYNEQFF. CDR3 nucleotides: TGTGCCAGCAGCCTGGGACTAGCGGGAACTTACAATGAGCAGTTCTTC. V gene TRBV5-5 combines with J gene TRBJ2-1; 13 positions match TRBD2. Germline V gene data show CDR1 as SGHKS and CDR2 as YYEKEE (reference sequence). The CDR3 has 16 amino acids. V lost 4 bases and J lost 4; bases outside the gene matches: 5.

This clone was found once. The rearrangement uses TRBV5-1 and TRBJ1-2, with 7 bases matching TRBD1. The CDR3 is 15 residues long. CDR1 and CDR2 (germline): SGHRS, YFSETQ. V gave up 3 bases and J gave up 6 bases; unmatched junction bases: 11. The CDR3 DNA sequence: TGCGCCAGCAGCTCCAGTACAGGGGCGTGGAATGGCTACACCTTC. Translation gives CASSSSTGAWNGYTF.

The rearrangement links TRBV9 to TRBJ2-1; 8 bases agree with TRBD2. V lost 3 bases to trimming and J lost 0 bases; unmatched junction nucleotides: 5. The CDR3 has 16 amino acids. Germline V gene data show CDR1 as SGDLS and CDR2 as YYNGEE. CDR3 amino acids: CASSAGGVRSYNEQFF. CDR3 coding DNA: TGTGCCAGCAGCGCCGGGGGGGTCCGCTCCTACAATGAGCAGTTCTTC.

The chain combines TRBV28 with TRBJ2-1, with 8 bases fitting TRBD1. Trimming cost V 5 bases and J 3 bases; bases outside gene matches: 3. The V gene's germline CDR1 is MDHEN and CDR2 SYDVKM. CDR3 length: 14 amino acids. The CDR3 sequence is CASSQGAIYNEQFF. Written as DNA, the CDR3 is TGTGCCAGCAGTCAGGGGGCGATCTACAATGAGCAGTTCTTC. The full variable domain, completed using reference TRBV28 and TRBJ2-1, is DVKVTQSSRYLVKRTGEKVFLECVQDMDHENMFWYRQDPGLGLRLIYFSYDVKMKEKGDIPEGYSVSREKKERFSLILESASTNQTSMYLCASSQGAIYNEQFFGPGTRLTVL.

The V call is TRBV5-5, the J call TRBJ1-1, with D uncertain. The CDR3 totals 15 residues. Per germline, CDR1 SGHKS and CDR2 YYEKEE (reference sequence). With 0 bases removed from V and 1 base from J, the gap between germline ends came to 10 bases. The CDR3 region is CASSLGPSWNTEAFF. DNA of the CDR3: TGTGCCAGCAGCTTGGGCCCAAGCTGGAACACTGAAGCTTTCTTT.

The chain employs TRBV25-1 and TRBJ1-3, with no clear D. Germline values: CDR1 MGHDK, CDR2 SYGVNS. CDR3 length equals 17 residues. V gave up 5 bases and J gave up 0 bases, with 17 bases separating them. CDR3 region: CASSPSLGPSSGNTIYF. CDR3 coding DNA: TGTGCCAGCAGTCCTAGCCTGGGCCCTAGCTCTGGAAACACCATATATTTT. The whole variable domain, filled in from reference TRBV25-1 and TRBJ1-3, reads EADIYQTPRYLVIGTGKKITLECSQTMGHDKMYWYQQDPGMELHLIHYSYGVNSTEKGDLSSESTVSRIRTEHFPLTLESARPSHTSQYLCASSPSLGPSSGNTIYFGEGSWLTVV.